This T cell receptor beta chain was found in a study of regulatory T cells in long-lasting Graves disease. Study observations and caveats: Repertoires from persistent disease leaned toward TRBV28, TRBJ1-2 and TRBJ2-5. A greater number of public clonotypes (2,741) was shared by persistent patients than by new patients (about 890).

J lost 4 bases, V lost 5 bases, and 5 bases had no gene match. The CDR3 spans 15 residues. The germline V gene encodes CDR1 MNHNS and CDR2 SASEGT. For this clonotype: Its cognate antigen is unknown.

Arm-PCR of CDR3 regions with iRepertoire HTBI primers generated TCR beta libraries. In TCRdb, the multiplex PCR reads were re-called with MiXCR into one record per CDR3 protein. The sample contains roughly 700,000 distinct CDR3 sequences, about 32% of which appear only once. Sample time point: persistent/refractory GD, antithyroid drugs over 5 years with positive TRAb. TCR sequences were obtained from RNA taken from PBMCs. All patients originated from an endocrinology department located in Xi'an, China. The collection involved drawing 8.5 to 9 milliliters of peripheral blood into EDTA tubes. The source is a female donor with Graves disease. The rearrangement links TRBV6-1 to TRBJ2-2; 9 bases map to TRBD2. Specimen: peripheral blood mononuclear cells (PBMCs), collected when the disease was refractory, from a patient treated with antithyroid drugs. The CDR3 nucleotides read TGTGCCAGCAGTAAACTAGCGGGTCGCACCGGGGAGCTGTTTTTT. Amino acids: CASSKLAGRTGELFF.